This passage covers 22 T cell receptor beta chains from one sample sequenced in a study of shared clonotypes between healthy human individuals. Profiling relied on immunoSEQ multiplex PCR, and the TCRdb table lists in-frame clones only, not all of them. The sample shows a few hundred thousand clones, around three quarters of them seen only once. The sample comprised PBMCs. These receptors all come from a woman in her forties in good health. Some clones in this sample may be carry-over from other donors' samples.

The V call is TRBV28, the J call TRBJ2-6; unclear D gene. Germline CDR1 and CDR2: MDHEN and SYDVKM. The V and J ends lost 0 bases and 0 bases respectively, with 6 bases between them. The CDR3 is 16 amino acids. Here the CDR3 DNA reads TGTGCCAGCAGTTTATGGACGGACTCTGGGGCCAACGTCCTGACTTTC. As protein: CASSLWTDSGANVLTF.

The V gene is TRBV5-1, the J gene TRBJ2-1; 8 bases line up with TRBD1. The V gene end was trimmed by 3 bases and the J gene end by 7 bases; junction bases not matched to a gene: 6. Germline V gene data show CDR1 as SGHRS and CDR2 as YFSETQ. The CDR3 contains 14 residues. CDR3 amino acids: CASSSGQEGNEQFF. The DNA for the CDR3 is TGCGCCAGCAGCTCGGGACAGGAGGGGAATGAGCAGTTCTTC.

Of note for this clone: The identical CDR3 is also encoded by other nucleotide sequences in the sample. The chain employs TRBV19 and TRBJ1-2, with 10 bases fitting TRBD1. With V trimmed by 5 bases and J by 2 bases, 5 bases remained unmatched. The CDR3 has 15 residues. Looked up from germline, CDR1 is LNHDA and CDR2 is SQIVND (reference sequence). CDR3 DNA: TGTGCCAGTAGTCCTCAGACAGGGGGCAACTATGGCTACACCTTC. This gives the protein CASSPQTGGNYGYTF.

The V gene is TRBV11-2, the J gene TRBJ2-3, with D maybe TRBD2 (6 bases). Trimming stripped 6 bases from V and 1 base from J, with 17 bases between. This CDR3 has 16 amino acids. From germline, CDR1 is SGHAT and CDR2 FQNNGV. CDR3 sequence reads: CASRPGGWRRTDTQYF. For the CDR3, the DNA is TGTGCCAGCAGACCCGGAGGGTGGAGGCGCACAGATACGCAGTATTTT.

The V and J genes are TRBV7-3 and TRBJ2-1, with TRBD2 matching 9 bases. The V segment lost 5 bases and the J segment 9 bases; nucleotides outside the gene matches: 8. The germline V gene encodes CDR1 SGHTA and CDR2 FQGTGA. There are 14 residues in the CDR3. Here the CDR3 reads CASSVSSSGIEQFF. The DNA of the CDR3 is TGTGCCAGCAGCGTTTCATCTAGCGGGATTGAGCAGTTCTTC.

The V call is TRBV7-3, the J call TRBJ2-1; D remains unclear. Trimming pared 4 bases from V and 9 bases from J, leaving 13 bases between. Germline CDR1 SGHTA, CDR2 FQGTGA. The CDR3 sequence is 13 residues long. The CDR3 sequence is CASSSIGSGEQFF. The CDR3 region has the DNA TGTGCCAGCAGCTCAATCGGTTCGGGTGAGCAGTTCTTC.

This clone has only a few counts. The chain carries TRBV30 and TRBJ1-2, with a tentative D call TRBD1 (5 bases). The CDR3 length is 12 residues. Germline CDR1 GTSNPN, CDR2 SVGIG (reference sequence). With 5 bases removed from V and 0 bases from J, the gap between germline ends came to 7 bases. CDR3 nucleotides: TGTGCCTGGGACAGAGCTAACTATGGCTACACCTTC. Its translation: CAWDRANYGYTF.

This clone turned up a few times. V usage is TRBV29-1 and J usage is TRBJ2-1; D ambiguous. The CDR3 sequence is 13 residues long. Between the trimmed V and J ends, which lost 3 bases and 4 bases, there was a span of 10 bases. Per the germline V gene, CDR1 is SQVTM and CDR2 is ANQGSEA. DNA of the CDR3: TGCAGCGTTGATAGGACGGTTTACAATGAGCAGTTCTTC. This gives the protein CSVDRTVYNEQFF.

The CDR3: CASSFPPTDTQYF. The CDR3 bases are TGTGCCAGCAGCTTCCCCCCCACCGATACGCAGTATTTT. The V and J genes are TRBV5-6 and TRBJ2-3; no firm D call. V was shortened by 2 bases and J by 6 bases, with 10 bases between the two germline ends. CDR1 and CDR2 from the germline V gene are SGHDT and YYEEEE. The CDR3 consists of 13 residues.

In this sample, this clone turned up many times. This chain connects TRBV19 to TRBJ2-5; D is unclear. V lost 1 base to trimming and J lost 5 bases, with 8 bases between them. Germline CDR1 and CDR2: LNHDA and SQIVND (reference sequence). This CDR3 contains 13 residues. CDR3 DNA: TGTGCCAGTAGTATAGGGTCATTGGAGACCCAGTACTTC. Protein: CASSIGSLETQYF.

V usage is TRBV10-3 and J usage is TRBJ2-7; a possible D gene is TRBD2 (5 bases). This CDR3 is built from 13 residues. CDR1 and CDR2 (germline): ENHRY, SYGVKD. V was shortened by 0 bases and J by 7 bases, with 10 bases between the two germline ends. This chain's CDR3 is CAISESRATEQYF. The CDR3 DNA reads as TGTGCCATCAGTGAGTCGCGGGCAACAGAGCAGTACTTC.

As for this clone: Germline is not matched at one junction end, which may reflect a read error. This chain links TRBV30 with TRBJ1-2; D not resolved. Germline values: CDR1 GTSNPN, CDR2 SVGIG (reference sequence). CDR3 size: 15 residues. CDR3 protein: CAWSVGTALRDGHTF. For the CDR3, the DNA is TGTGCCTGGAGTGTCGGCACAGCCCTGAGGGATGGCCACACCTTC.

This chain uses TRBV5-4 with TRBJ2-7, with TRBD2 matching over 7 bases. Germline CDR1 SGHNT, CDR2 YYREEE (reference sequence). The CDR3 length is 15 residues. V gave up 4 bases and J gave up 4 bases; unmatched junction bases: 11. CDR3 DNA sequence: TGTGCCAGCAGCCAAGAAGGTAGCGGGCCTTACGAGCAGTACTTC. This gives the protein CASSQEGSGPYEQYF.

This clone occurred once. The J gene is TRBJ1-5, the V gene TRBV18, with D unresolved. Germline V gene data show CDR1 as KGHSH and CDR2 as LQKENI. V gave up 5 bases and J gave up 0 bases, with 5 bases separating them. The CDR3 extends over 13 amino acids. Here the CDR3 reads CASSGDSNQPQHF. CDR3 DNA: TGTGCCAGCTCAGGGGATAGCAATCAGCCCCAGCATTTT.

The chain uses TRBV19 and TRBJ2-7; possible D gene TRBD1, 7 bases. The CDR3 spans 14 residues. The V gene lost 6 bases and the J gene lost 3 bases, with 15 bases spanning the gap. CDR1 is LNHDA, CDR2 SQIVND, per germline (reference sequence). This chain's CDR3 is CASSQAGQLYEQYF. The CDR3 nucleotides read TGTGCCAGTAGCCAGGCGGGACAGCTCTACGAGCAGTACTTC.

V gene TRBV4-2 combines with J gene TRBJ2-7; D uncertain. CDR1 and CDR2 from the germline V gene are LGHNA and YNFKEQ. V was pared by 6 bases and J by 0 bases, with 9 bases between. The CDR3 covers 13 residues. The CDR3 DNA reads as TGTGCCAGCAGATCGTTAAGCTCCTACGAGCAGTACTTC. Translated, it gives CASRSLSSYEQYF.

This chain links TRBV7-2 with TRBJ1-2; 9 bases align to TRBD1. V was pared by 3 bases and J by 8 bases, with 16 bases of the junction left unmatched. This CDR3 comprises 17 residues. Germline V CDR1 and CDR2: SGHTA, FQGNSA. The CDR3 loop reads CASSLRRQGVLGWGYTF. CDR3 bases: TGTGCCAGCAGCTTGCGACGACAGGGGGTTTTAGGGTGGGGCTACACCTTC.

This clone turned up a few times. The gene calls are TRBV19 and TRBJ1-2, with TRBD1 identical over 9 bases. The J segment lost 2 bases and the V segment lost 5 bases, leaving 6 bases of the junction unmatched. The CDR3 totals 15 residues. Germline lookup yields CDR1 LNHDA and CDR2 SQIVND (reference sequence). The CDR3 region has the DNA TGTGCCAGTAGTCCTACAGGGGGCGTCAACTATGGCTACACCTTC. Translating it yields CASSPTGGVNYGYTF.

CDR3 amino acids: CASSRQGVGPDTQYF. CDR3 DNA sequence: TGTGCCAGCAGCAGACAGGGGGTGGGGCCAGATACGCAGTATTTT. This chain links TRBV6-1 with TRBJ2-3, with 9 positions matching TRBD1. The CDR3 consists of 15 residues. The junction had 8 bases not matched to a gene; V was cut back by 6 bases and J by 4 bases. Germline CDR1 and CDR2: MNHNS and SASEGT.

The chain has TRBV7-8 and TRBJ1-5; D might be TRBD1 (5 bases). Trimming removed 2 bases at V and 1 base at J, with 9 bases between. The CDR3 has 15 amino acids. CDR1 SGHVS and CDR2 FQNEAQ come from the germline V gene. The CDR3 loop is CASSLQGGSNQPQHF. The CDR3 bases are TGTGCCAGCAGCTTACAGGGTGGGAGCAATCAGCCCCAGCATTTT.

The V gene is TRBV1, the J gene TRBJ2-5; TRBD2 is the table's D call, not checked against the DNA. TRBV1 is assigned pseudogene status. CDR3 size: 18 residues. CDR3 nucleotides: TGCACCAGCAGCCAACCCGGGACTAGCGGGAGAGGGGGGGAGACCCAGTACTTC. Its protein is CTSSQPGTSGRGGETQYF.

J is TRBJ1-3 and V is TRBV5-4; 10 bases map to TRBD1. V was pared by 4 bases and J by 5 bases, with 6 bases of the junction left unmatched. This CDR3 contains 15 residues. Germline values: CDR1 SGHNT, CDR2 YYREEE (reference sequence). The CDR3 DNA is TGTGCCAGCAGCGAGCCGGGACAGGGGAGAAACACCATATATTTT. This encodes CASSEPGQGRNTIYF.